A single sample is the source of the 23 T cell receptor beta chains below, sequenced in a study of cytomegalovirus exposure and HLA in healthy donors. Assay: immunoSEQ multiplex PCR; the TCRdb copy retains only in-frame clones and omits some. Seen here are more than 85,000 clones, 70% to 90% observed once, and the top ten hold 4%. Specimen: PBMCs. The receptor set was obtained from a woman aged 18 to 35 in good health and CMV-seropositive.

This clone has just one count. The chain couples TRBV30 to TRBJ2-2, with 8 positions matching TRBD2. V shed 4 bases and J 7 bases; nucleotides not matched to a gene: 5. The CDR3 spans 13 residues. CDR1 and CDR2 (germline): GTSNPN, SVGIG (reference sequence). For the CDR3, the DNA is TGTGCCTGGAATCTAGCGGGCAGCGGGGAGCTGTTTTTT. Its protein is CAWNLAGSGELFF.

The chain couples TRBV18 to TRBJ2-1, with 9 bases aligning to TRBD2. Germline values: CDR1 KGHSH, CDR2 LQKENI. Germline trimming cut 3 bases from V and 4 bases from J; bases unmatched to any gene: 7. This CDR3 is built from 16 residues. The CDR3 loop reads CASSPPLAGLYNEQFF. The CDR3 DNA reads as TGTGCCAGCTCACCCCCACTAGCGGGCCTATACAATGAGCAGTTCTTC.

This chain links TRBV9 with TRBJ1-2; no clear D. The CDR3 extends over 13 amino acids. V was cut by 0 bases and J by 4 bases, with 7 bases left in between. Per germline, CDR1 SGDLS and CDR2 YYNGEE. In nucleotides, the CDR3 is TGTGCCAGCAGCGTAGGCCAGTTCTATGGCTACACCTTC. Protein sequence: CASSVGQFYGYTF.

This chain joins TRBV9 and TRBJ2-3, with D tentatively TRBD1 (6 bases). The CDR3 spans 14 residues. V lost 2 bases and J 0 bases, leaving 7 bases between the germline ends. The germline gives CDR1 SGDLS, CDR2 YYNGEE. CDR3 protein: CASSVGHSTDTQYF. The CDR3 DNA is TGTGCCAGCAGCGTGGGACATAGCACAGATACGCAGTATTTT.

This clone showed up just once. This chain connects TRBV6-4 to TRBJ1-2; 8 positions match TRBD1. V shed 5 bases, J shed 2 bases, and the junction held 10 bases outside the gene matches. The CDR3 covers 16 residues. Per germline, CDR1 MRHNA and CDR2 SNTAGT. The CDR3 DNA reads TGTGCCAGCAGTCCTAATCCGGGACAGGAGAACTATGGCTACACCTTC. Translated: CASSPNPGQENYGYTF.

The chain uses TRBV27 and TRBJ2-2; D is uncertain. Germline CDR1 is MNHEY and CDR2 is SMNVEV (reference sequence). CDR3 length: 12 amino acids. The V gene lost 8 bases and the J gene lost 3 bases, with 7 bases spanning the gap. Here the CDR3 reads CASLRDTGELFF. The CDR3 nucleotides are TGTGCCAGCCTCCGGGACACCGGGGAGCTGTTTTTT.

The chain links TRBV9 to TRBJ2-5; 8 bases fit TRBD1. The germline V gene encodes CDR1 SGDLS and CDR2 YYNGEE. The V and J ends lost 4 bases and 0 bases, in that order; junction bases with no gene match: 5. There are 15 residues in the CDR3. CDR3 DNA sequence: TGTGCCAGCAGCCCCTACAGGGGGTACCAAGAGACCCAGTACTTC. Protein sequence: CASSPYRGYQETQYF.

This clone has just one count. The same CDR3 can be traced to other DNA sequences in this sample. The rearrangement joins TRBV2 to TRBJ1-1; 8 positions agree with TRBD1. V gave up 6 bases and J gave up 1 base; unmatched junction bases: 4. Germline CDR1 is SNHLY and CDR2 is FYNNEI. The CDR3 runs to 14 residues. The CDR3 protein is CASSKQGENTEAFF. The CDR3 bases are TGTGCCAGCAGCAAACAGGGGGAGAACACTGAAGCTTTCTTT.

This rearrangement joins TRBV9 to TRBJ2-7; 11 bases line up with TRBD2. Germline assignment: CDR1 SGDLS and CDR2 YYNGEE. J gave up 0 bases and V 4 bases, and 3 bases lay outside the gene matches. This CDR3 contains 15 residues. DNA for the CDR3: TGTGCCAGCAGCACAGGGACTAGCGGCTCCTACGAGCAGTACTTC. Protein sequence: CASSTGTSGSYEQYF. The whole variable domain, filled in from reference TRBV9 and TRBJ2-7, reads DSGVTQTPKHLITATGQRVTLRCSPRSGDLSVYWYQQSLDQGLQFLIQYYNGEERAKGNILERFSAQQFPDLHSELNLSSLELGDSALYFCASSTGTSGSYEQYFGPGTRLTVT.

This chain connects TRBV5-1 to TRBJ2-7, with D uncertain. CDR3 length: 13 amino acids. Trimming pared 0 bases from V and 2 bases from J, leaving 6 bases between. CDR1 SGHRS and CDR2 YFSETQ come from the germline V gene. Written as DNA, the CDR3 is TGCGCCAGCAGCTTGGACTTTACCTACGAGCAGTACTTC. This translates into CASSLDFTYEQYF.

The chain recombines TRBV29-1 with TRBJ2-5; no reliable D call. This CDR3 has 12 amino acids. Germline CDR1 and CDR2: SQVTM and ANQGSEA. Trimming cost V 0 bases and J 9 bases, with 11 bases left between them. The CDR3 is CSVEDLTWAQYF. CDR3 nucleotide sequence: TGCAGCGTTGAAGATCTGACTTGGGCCCAGTACTTC.

The V and J genes are TRBV7-9 and TRBJ2-3, with TRBD2 as a possible D gene (5 bases). The V and J ends lost 2 bases and 5 bases respectively, with 8 bases between them. Germline V gene data show CDR1 as SEHNR and CDR2 as FQNEAQ (reference sequence). The CDR3 consists of 13 residues. This CDR3 reads CASSLSGLDTQYF. The CDR3 coding sequence is TGTGCCAGCAGCTTAAGCGGACTAGATACGCAGTATTTT.

The V gene is TRBV6-1, the J gene TRBJ2-5, with 8 nucleotides matching TRBD1. The CDR3 consists of 14 residues. V lost 5 bases and J lost 7; bases outside the gene matches: 9. Germline V lookup: CDR1 MNHNS, CDR2 SASEGT. The CDR3 loop reads CASSLDRGLGTQYF. CDR3 bases: TGTGCCAGCAGTCTAGACAGGGGTCTGGGGACCCAGTACTTC.

The J gene is TRBJ2-1, the V gene TRBV5-4; 11 nucleotides agree with TRBD2. From germline, CDR1 is SGHNT and CDR2 YYREEE (reference sequence). The CDR3 contains 14 residues. V lost 7 bases, J lost 6 bases, and 6 bases stayed unmatched. This chain's CDR3 is CASWGLAVPNEQFF. CDR3 coding DNA: TGTGCCAGCTGGGGACTAGCGGTCCCCAATGAGCAGTTCTTC.

The V gene is TRBV19, the J gene TRBJ1-5; TRBD1 matches at 9 bases. With V trimmed by 6 bases and J by 3 bases, 9 bases remained unmatched. The CDR3 is made up of 16 amino acids. Looked up from germline, CDR1 is LNHDA and CDR2 is SQIVND (reference sequence). The CDR3 DNA reads as TGTGCCAGTAGCCCCGGGACAGGGAATAACAATCAGCCCCAGCATTTT. As protein: CASSPGTGNNNQPQHF.

The CDR3 region is CASSLSGPYEQYF. As DNA, the CDR3 is TGTGCCAGCAGTTTGTCAGGGCCCTACGAGCAGTACTTC. The rearrangement links TRBV28 to TRBJ2-7; D possibly corresponds to TRBD1 (5 bases). The CDR3 spans 13 residues. The germline CDR1 and CDR2 sequences are MDHEN and SYDVKM. V was cut by 3 bases and J by 2 bases, with 8 bases left in between.

The CDR3 here is CASSLNRDGGYTF. The CDR3 DNA sequence: TGTGCCAGCAGCTTAAACAGGGATGGTGGCTACACCTTC. The V gene is TRBV11-3, the J gene TRBJ1-2; TRBD1 might be the D (6 bases). Germline-derived CDR1 and CDR2 are SGHNT and YENEEA. The CDR3 totals 13 residues. The V gene lost 2 bases and the J gene lost 7 bases, with 11 bases spanning the gap.

This clone was found once. The chain is built from TRBV6-5 and TRBJ2-1, with 10 bases lining up with TRBD2. Germline assignment: CDR1 MNHEY and CDR2 SVGAGI. The CDR3 is made up of 15 amino acids. After removal of 7 bases from V and 7 bases from J, the junction contained 10 bases not matched to a gene. CDR3 protein: CASTTSLAGLNEQFF. The CDR3 nucleotides read TGTGCCAGCACCACCTCACTAGCGGGATTAAATGAGCAGTTCTTC.

J is TRBJ2-1 and V is TRBV25-1, with D tentatively TRBD2 (6 bases). Germline V gives CDR1 MGHDK, CDR2 SYGVNS. This CDR3 is built from 16 residues. Trimming took off 1 base at V and 10 bases at J, with 20 bases between the two ends. The CDR3 DNA reads TGTGCCAGCAGTGAATCGGGCGGGCAATTGGCGGGAGAGCAGTTCTTC. Protein sequence: CASSESGGQLAGEQFF.

The chain employs TRBV29-1 and TRBJ2-1; TRBD1 matches 8 bases. The V and J ends lost 3 bases and 7 bases, in that order; junction bases with no gene match: 2. CDR1 is SQVTM and CDR2 is ANQGSEA in the germline V gene. This CDR3 has 12 residues. For the CDR3, the DNA is TGCAGCGTTGAGCAGGGGGCGAATGAGCAGTTCTTC. This translates into CSVEQGANEQFF.

CDR3 amino acids: CASSLSTIRGTQYF. In DNA, the CDR3 is TGTGCCAGCAGTTTATCGACGATTCGGGGTACGCAGTATTTT. The V call is TRBV27, the J call TRBJ2-3; maybe TRBD2 (5 bases). The CDR3 consists of 14 residues. Germline CDR1 and CDR2: MNHEY and SMNVEV (reference sequence). Deletions cut 0 bases from V and 8 bases from J, with 12 bases between.

CDR3 nucleotides: TGTGCCACCAGCAGAGGTTACAGCACCGGGGAGCTGTTTTTT. Translation gives CATSRGYSTGELFF. The chain employs TRBV15 and TRBJ2-2; D unresolved. Germline CDR1 LNHNV, CDR2 YYDKDF (reference sequence). The V and J ends lost 1 base and 4 bases respectively, with 7 bases between them. This CDR3 spans 14 amino acids.

V gene TRBV19 combines with J gene TRBJ2-3, with 7 positions matching TRBD2. Trimming at V came to 6 bases and at J to 8 bases, leaving 17 bases not matched to a gene. Germline CDR1 and CDR2: LNHDA and SQIVND (reference sequence). This CDR3 spans 16 amino acids. The CDR3 coding sequence is TGTGCCAGTAGGTTATTCGGGGCGGATTCTAGCGGTACGCAGTATTTT. The encoded protein is CASRLFGADSSGTQYF.